The entry below gives a single T cell receptor beta chain sequence along with its context. Antigen unknown. This sample is drawn from a study of T cells in Graves' hyperthyroidism and ophthalmopathy. Study-level results: Most expanded thyroid clonotypes above 0.001 also appeared in blood.

The CDR3 regions of TCR beta were amplified from RNA transcripts. Primed by the HTBI set, a first-round RT-PCR was run on the TCR CDR3. Via MiXCR, TCRdb re-called the multiplex PCR reads, giving one row per CDR3 protein. Found here are 350,000 or so distinct CDR3 sequences, 15% to 20% of them singletons; the top ten hold 15% to 18%. V was trimmed by 5 bases and J by 0 bases, leaving 11 bases between them. CDR3 length: 15 residues. Germline loops: CDR1 LNHDA, CDR2 SQIVND (reference sequence). From more than 8 ml of fresh peripheral blood, PBMCs were isolated. V usage is TRBV19 and J usage is TRBJ1-5; D is uncertain. What was sequenced was blood. The TCR originated in a woman aged 35 to 49 with Graves' ophthalmopathy. This chain's CDR3 is CASSRADYSNQPQHF. DNA of the CDR3: TGTGCCAGTAGTCGGGCGGACTATAGCAATCAGCCCCAGCATTTT.